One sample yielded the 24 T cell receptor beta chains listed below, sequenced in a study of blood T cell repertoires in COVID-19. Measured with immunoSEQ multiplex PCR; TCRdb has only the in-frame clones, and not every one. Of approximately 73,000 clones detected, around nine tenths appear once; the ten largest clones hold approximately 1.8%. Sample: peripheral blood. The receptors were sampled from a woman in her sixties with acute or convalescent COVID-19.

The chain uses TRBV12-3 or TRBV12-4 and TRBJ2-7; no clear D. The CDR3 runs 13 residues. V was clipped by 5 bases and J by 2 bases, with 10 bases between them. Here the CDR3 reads CASSPTVAYEQYF. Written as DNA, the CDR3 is TGTGCCAGCAGTCCTACAGTGGCCTACGAGCAGTACTTC.

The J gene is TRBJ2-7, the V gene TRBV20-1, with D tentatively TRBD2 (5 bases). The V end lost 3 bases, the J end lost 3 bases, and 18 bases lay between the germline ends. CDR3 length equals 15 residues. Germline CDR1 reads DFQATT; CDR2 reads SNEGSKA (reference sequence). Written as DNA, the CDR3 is TGCAGTGCTAGTTTTAGAGGGCCTGTCGGCTACGAGCAGTACTTC. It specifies CSASFRGPVGYEQYF.

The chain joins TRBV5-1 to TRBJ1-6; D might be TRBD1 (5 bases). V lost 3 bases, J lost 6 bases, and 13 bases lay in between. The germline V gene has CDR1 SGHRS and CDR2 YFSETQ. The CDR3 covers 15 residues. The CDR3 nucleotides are TGCGCCAGCAGCTCTCAGCAGGGAAGTAATTCACCCCTCCACTTT. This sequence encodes CASSSQQGSNSPLHF.

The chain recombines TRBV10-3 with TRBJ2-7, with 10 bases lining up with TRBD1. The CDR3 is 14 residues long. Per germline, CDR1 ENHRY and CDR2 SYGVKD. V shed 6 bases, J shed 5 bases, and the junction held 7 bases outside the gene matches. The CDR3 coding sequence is TGTGCCATCAGGAAACCGGGACAGGGGAACGAGCAGTACTTC. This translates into CAIRKPGQGNEQYF.

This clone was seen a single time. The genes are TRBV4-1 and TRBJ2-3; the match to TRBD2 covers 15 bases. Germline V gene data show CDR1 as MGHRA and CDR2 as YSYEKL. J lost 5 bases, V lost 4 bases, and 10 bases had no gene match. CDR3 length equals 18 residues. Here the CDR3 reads CASSRRTSGGAKVDTQYF. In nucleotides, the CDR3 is TGCGCCAGCAGCCGCAGGACTAGCGGGGGGGCCAAGGTAGATACGCAGTATTTT.

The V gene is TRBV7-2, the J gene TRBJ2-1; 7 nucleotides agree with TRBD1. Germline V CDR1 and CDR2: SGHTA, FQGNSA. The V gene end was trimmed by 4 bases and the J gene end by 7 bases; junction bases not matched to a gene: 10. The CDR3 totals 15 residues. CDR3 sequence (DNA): TGTGCCAGCAGCTACAGGGGCGGTCTGGGGAATGAGCAGTTCTTC. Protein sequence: CASSYRGGLGNEQFF.

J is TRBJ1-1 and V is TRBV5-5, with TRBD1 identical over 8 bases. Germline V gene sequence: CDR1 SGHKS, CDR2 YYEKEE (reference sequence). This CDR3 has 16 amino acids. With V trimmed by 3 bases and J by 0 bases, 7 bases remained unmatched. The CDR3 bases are TGTGCCAGCAGCTACGGACAGGGACTCATGAACACTGAAGCTTTCTTT. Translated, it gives CASSYGQGLMNTEAFF.

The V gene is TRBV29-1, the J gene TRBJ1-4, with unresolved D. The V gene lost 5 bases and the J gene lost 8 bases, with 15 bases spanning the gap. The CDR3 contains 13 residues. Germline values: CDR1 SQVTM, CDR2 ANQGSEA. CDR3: CSVRGSGGEKLFF. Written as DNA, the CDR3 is TGCAGCGTTCGTGGCTCGGGAGGGGAAAAACTGTTTTTT.

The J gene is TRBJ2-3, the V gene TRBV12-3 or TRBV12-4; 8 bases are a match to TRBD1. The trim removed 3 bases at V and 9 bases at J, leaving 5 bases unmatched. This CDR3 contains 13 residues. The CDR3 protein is CASSFGQGGTQYF. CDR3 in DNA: TGTGCCAGCAGTTTTGGACAGGGTGGCACGCAGTATTTT.

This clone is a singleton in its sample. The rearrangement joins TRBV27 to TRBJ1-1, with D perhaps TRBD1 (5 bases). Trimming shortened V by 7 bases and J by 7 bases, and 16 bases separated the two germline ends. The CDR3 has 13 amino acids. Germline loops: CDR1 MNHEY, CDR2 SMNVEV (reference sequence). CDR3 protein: CASTTPGGGEAFF. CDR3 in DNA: TGTGCCAGCACCACCCCCGGGGGAGGTGAAGCTTTCTTT.

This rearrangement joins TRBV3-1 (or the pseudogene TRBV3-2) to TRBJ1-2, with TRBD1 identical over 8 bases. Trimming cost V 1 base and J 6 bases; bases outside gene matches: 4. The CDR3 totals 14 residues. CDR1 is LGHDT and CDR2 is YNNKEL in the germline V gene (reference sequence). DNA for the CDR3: TGTGCCAGCAGCCAAGGCGACAGGGGCCATGGCTACACCTTC. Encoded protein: CASSQGDRGHGYTF.

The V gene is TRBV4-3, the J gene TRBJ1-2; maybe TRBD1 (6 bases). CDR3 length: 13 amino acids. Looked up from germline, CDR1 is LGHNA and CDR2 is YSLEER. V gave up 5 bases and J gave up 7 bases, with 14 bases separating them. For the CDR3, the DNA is TGCGCCAGCAGCGTTCAGGGGATCGCTGGCTACACCTTC. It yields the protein CASSVQGIAGYTF.

CDR3 in DNA: TGTGCCAGCAACTTGCTAGCGGACAATGAGCAGTTCTTC. Protein sequence: CASNLLADNEQFF. V and J are TRBV21-1 and TRBJ2-1; the D call in the table, TRBD2, was not verified against the DNA. TRBV21-1 is deemed a pseudogene. The CDR3 is 13 residues long.

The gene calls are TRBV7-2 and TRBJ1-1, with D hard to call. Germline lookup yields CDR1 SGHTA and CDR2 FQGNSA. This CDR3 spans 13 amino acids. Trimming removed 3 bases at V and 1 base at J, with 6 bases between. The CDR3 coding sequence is TGTGCCAGCAGCTTCACACCGAACACTGAAGCTTTCTTT. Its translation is CASSFTPNTEAFF.

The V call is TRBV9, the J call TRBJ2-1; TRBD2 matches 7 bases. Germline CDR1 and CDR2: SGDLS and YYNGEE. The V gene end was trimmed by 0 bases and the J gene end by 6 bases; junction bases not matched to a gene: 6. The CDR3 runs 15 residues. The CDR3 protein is CASSVGRLAVNEQFF. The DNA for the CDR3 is TGTGCCAGCAGCGTAGGGAGGCTAGCGGTCAATGAGCAGTTCTTC. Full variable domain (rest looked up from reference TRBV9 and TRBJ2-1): DSGVTQTPKHLITATGQRVTLRCSPRSGDLSVYWYQQSLDQGLQFLIQYYNGEERAKGNILERFSAQQFPDLHSELNLSSLELGDSALYFCASSVGRLAVNEQFFGPGTRLTVL.

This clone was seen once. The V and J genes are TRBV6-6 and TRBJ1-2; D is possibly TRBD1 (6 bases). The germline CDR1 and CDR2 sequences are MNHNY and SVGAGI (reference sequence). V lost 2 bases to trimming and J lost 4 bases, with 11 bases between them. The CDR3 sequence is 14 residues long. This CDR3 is CASSYEWGPYGYTF. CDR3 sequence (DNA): TGTGCCAGCAGTTACGAGTGGGGGCCCTATGGCTACACCTTC.

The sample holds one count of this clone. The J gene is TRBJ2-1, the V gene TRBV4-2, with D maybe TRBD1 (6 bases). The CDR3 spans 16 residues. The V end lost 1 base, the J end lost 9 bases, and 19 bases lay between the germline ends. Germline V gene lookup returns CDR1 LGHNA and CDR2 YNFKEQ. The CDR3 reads CASSQVWRYSRGEQFF. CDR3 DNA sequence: TGTGCCAGCAGCCAAGTTTGGAGATACAGCAGGGGTGAGCAGTTCTTC.

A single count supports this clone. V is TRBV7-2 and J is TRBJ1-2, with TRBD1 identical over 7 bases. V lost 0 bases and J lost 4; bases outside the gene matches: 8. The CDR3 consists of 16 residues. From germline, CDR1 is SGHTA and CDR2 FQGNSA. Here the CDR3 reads CASSLASSDRSYGYTF. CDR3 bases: TGTGCCAGCAGCTTAGCATCCTCGGACAGGTCCTATGGCTACACCTTC.

CDR3 in amino acids: CAWIPPFLTGENTGELFF. For the CDR3, the DNA is TGTGCCTGGATACCTCCTTTTCTGACAGGGGAGAACACCGGGGAGCTGTTTTTT. The chain couples TRBV30 to TRBJ2-2; 8 bases are shared with TRBD1. J was trimmed by 1 base and V by 4 bases; bases with no gene match: 14. CDR1 and CDR2 from the germline V gene are GTSNPN and SVGIG (reference sequence). The CDR3 runs to 18 residues.

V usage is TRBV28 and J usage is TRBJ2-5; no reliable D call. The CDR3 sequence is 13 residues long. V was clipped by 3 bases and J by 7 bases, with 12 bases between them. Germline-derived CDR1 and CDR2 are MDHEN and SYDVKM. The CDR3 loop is CASSFPPEWTQYF. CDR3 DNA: TGTGCCAGCAGTTTTCCCCCCGAGTGGACCCAGTACTTC.

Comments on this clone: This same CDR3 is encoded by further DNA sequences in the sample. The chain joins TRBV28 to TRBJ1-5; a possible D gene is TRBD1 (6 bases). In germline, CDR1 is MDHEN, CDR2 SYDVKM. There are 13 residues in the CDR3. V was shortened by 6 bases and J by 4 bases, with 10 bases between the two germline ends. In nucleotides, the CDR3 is TGTGCCAGCAGGGGGGCCTCTAATCAGCCCCAGCATTTT. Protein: CASRGASNQPQHF.

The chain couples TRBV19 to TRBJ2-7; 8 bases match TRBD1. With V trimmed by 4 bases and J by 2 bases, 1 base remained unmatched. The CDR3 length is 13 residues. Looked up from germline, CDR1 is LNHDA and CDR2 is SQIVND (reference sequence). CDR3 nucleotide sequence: TGTGCCAGTAGTACGACAGGGGCCTACGAGCAGTACTTC. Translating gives CASSTTGAYEQYF.

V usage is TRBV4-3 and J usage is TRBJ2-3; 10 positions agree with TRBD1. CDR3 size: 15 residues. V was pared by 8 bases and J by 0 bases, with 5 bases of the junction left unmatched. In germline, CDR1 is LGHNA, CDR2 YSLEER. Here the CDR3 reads CASHKGQGSTDTQYF. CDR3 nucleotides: TGCGCCAGCCACAAGGGACAGGGGAGCACAGATACGCAGTATTTT.

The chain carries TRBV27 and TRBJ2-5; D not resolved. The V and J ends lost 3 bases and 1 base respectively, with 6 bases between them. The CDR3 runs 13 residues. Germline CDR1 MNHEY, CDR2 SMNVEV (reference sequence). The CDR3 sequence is CASSFTAQETQYF. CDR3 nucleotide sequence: TGTGCCAGCAGTTTTACAGCCCAAGAGACCCAGTACTTC.